These 5 T cell receptor beta chains were sequenced from one sample in a study of vaccination and CD4 T cells after COVID-19. The Oncomine TCR Beta short-read assay generated sequence data from the DNA of cultured CD4+ T cells. CD4+ T cells were cultured, and genomic DNA was extracted from them. One entry per CDR3 protein, called by TCRdb with MiXCR from the PCR reads. The sample carries around 10,000 distinct CDR3 sequences, about 35% recorded once. Treatment defined: roughly 10-day PBMC culture with coronavirus spike peptide pools or control peptides (ViraFEST assay). Those CD4+ T cells from the unexposed donor predate the COVID-19 pandemic (2011-2018). No antigen has been assigned to these receptors. Sample: CD4+ T cells from blood, cultured in vitro. The origin of the receptors is a human donor in good health.

In this sample, this clonotype turned up a few times. The chain's CDR3 is CASSELANSEQYF. CDR3 DNA sequence: TGTGCCAGCAGTGAATTGGCTAATTCAGAGCAGTACTTC. The chain uses TRBV25-1 and TRBJ2-7, with D unresolved. The length of the CDR3 is 13 residues. V was trimmed by 1 base and J by 7 bases, leaving 11 bases between them. Germline V gives CDR1 MGHDK, CDR2 SYGVNS.

This rearrangement joins TRBV2 to TRBJ2-5, with a possible D match to TRBD2 (6 bases). The CDR3 has 13 amino acids. Germline V gene data show CDR1 as SNHLY and CDR2 as FYNNEI. The V and J ends lost 5 bases and 3 bases respectively, with 10 bases between them. The CDR3 spells CASSWRLEETQYF. CDR3 bases: TGTGCCAGCAGTTGGCGACTAGAAGAGACCCAGTACTTC.

The chain employs TRBV11-2 and TRBJ2-1, with D possibly being TRBD1 (6 bases). This CDR3 contains 13 residues. Per the germline V gene, CDR1 is SGHAT and CDR2 is FQNNGV. Trimming took 4 bases from V and 11 from J, leaving 15 bases between them. The CDR3 nucleotides are TGTGCCAGCAGCTCCAACAGGGCAACCCAGCAGTTCTTC. Its protein is CASSSNRATQQFF. The full variable domain, with the rest looked up from reference TRBV11-2 and TRBJ2-1, is EAGVAQSPRYKIIEKRQSVAFWCNPISGHATLYWYQQILGQGPKLLIQFQNNGVVDDSQLPKDRFSAERLKGVDSTLKIQPAKLEDSAVYLCASSSNRATQQFFGPGTRLTVL.

The chain employs TRBV20-1 and TRBJ2-1; 8 positions match TRBD2. V lost 5 bases to trimming and J lost 4 bases; unmatched junction nucleotides: 13. CDR1 is DFQATT and CDR2 is SNEGSKA in the germline V gene (reference sequence). This CDR3 is 16 amino acids long. The CDR3 region is CSAYDIAGTSYNEQFF. For the CDR3, the DNA is TGCAGTGCTTACGACATTGCCGGGACTAGTTACAATGAGCAGTTCTTC.

The rearrangement joins TRBV14 to TRBJ2-1; possibly TRBD2 for D (5 bases). CDR3 length: 17 residues. Trimming removed 3 bases from V and 3 bases from J, with 18 bases in between. The germline gives CDR1 SGHDN, CDR2 FVKESK. In DNA, the CDR3 is TGTGCCAGCAGCCACCTTACGGCTAGCCAAAGCTACAATGAGCAGTTCTTC. It specifies CASSHLTASQSYNEQFF.